This note documents a single TCR beta chain sequence. Its antigen is still unknown. This entry is derived from a study of T-cell reconstitution after alpha-beta-depleted transplantation in children. The study's findings and limits: One year post-transplant, T-cell counts and diversity were largely derived from T cells produced anew.

Trimming removed 5 bases from V and 0 bases from J; junction bases left unmatched: 8. The CDR3 sequence is 18 residues long. Germline V CDR1 and CDR2: SGHAT, FQNNGV. During its preparation, the TCRbeta library received unique molecular identifiers. TCRdb reprocessed the PCR reads via MiXCR and lists one record per CDR3 protein. The sample contains approximately 400,000 distinct CDR3 sequences, under 20% of which appear only once. Sequences were derived from PBMCs, mostly from graft donor cells, sampled 360 days after TCRalphabeta/CD19-depleted stem cell transplant. The sequence came from a boy younger than two who had a stem cell transplant for Wiskott-Aldrich syndrome, so the T cells may come from the graft donor. The V gene is TRBV11-2, the J gene TRBJ1-6, with 9 bases matching TRBD1. Here the CDR3 DNA reads TGTGCCAGCAGCCAAGGGACAGGGCGCGGCTCCTATAATTCACCCCTCCACTTT. This sequence encodes CASSQGTGRGSYNSPLHF.